The TCR beta chain described here comes from a study of regulatory T cells in long-lasting Graves disease. The time point: newly diagnosed GD, antithyroid drugs for less than 3 months. With RNA extracted from PBMCs as input, the TCR library was made. This clonotype was counted many times. Arm-PCR with iRepertoire HTBI primers amplified the CDR3 regions for these TCR beta libraries. A single record per CDR3 protein comes from TCRdb applying MiXCR to the multiplex PCR reads. The table includes 400,000 to 550,000 distinct CDR3 sequences, about a sixth detected once. This sample also belongs to another study, concerning T cells in Graves' hyperthyroidism and ophthalmopathy. In that study: Patients having uncontrolled infection, another autoimmune disease, pregnancy or lactation were not included. The HTBI primer set served for first-round RT-PCR of the TCR CDR3.

Material: peripheral blood mononuclear cells (PBMCs), obtained at new diagnosis, from a patient treated with antithyroid drugs. The sequence derives from a woman younger than 45 with Graves disease.

CDR3 in DNA: TGCGCCAGCAGCCAACCGGGACGACGGTACCAAGAGACCCAGTACTTC. This encodes CASSQPGRRYQETQYF. The chain uses TRBV4-1 and TRBJ2-5; the D gene could be TRBD1 or TRBD2 (5 bases each). The V gene lost 2 bases and the J gene lost 0 bases, with 13 bases spanning the gap. CDR1 and CDR2 (germline): MGHRA, YSYEKL. This CDR3 contains 16 residues.